The clone carrying this T cell receptor beta chain is a singleton in its sample. Antigen: not known. CDR3 regions were amplified by Arm-PCR using iRepertoire HTBI primers to build TCR beta libraries. In TCRdb, the multiplex PCR reads were re-called with MiXCR into one record per CDR3 protein. The table has about 610,000 distinct CDR3 sequences, about 16% seen once. This sample stems from a study of regulatory T cells in long-lasting Graves disease. Broader study findings: Those with persistent Graves' had less TCR diversity than newly diagnosed patients.

CDR1 and CDR2 (germline): MNHEY, SMNVEV (reference sequence). The CDR3 contains 15 residues. Unmatched junction bases numbered 3, after V lost 3 bases and J lost 4 bases. Time point: newly diagnosed GD, antithyroid drugs for less than 3 months. PBMC-extracted RNA yielded the TCR library. The data also belong to a second study, concerning T cells in Graves' hyperthyroidism and ophthalmopathy. That investigation notes: TCR CDR3 underwent first-round RT-PCR with the HTBI primer set.

The chain uses TRBV27 and TRBJ2-2; TRBD1 matches at 9 bases. The sequence was obtained from a man aged 18 to 35 with Graves disease. This sample comprised peripheral blood mononuclear cells (PBMCs), obtained at new diagnosis, from a patient treated with antithyroid drugs. The CDR3 sequence is CASSFDRGTTGELFF. CDR3 bases: TGTGCCAGCAGTTTCGACAGGGGGACCACCGGGGAGCTGTTTTTT.